Below, 6 T cell receptor beta chains from the same sample are listed, as sequenced in a study of T-cell reconstitution after alpha-beta-depleted transplantation in children. Unique molecular identifiers were incorporated during preparation of the TCRbeta library. Each CDR3 protein gets one entry after TCRdb re-called the PCR reads with MiXCR. The profile shows about 500,000 distinct CDR3 sequences, about 30% of them singletons. The specimen was PBMCs from the stem cell graft donor, collected from the stem cell graft. These receptors all stem from a human donor who donated a stem cell graft to a child with aplastic anemia.

This chain uses TRBV20-1 with TRBJ2-6, with D maybe TRBD1 (6 bases). CDR3 size: 18 residues. Between the trimmed V and J ends, which lost 4 bases and 0 bases, there was a span of 19 bases. Per the germline V gene, CDR1 is DFQATT and CDR2 is SNEGSKA (reference sequence). CDR3 loop: CSATNTGTLHSGANVLTF. The CDR3 region has the DNA TGCAGTGCTACAAACACCGGGACACTTCACTCTGGGGCCAACGTCCTGACTTTC.

This chain joins TRBV12-3 or TRBV12-4 and TRBJ1-4; D ambiguous. The ends were cut back, 5 bases at V and 0 bases at J, with 10 bases in the middle. This CDR3 contains 15 residues. The CDR3 region is CASSLDFATNEKLFF. CDR3 in DNA: TGTGCCAGCAGTCTTGACTTTGCAACTAATGAAAAACTGTTTTTT.

This clonotype was seen at least ten times. V gene TRBV20-1 combines with J gene TRBJ2-7; a possible D gene is TRBD2 (5 bases). In germline, CDR1 is DFQATT, CDR2 SNEGSKA (reference sequence). Trimming took 6 bases from V and 2 from J, leaving 14 bases between them. CDR3 length: 13 amino acids. CDR3 residues: CSALRLATYEQYV. The CDR3 DNA sequence: TGCAGTGCCCTCCGATTAGCGACCTACGAGCAGTACGTC.

This clonotype was observed a few times. The J gene is TRBJ2-3, the V gene TRBV6-2 or TRBV6-3; weak D call: TRBD1 (5 bases). CDR1 is MNHEY, CDR2 SVGEGT, per germline. V was pared by 5 bases and J by 12 bases, with 15 bases between. The length of the CDR3 is 12 residues. CDR3 in DNA: TGTGCCAGCAGTGACGTGGGCAGGGAACAGTATTTT. Translation gives CASSDVGREQYF.

The DNA of the CDR3 is TGCAGTGCTAGAGGACTAGCGGGGAGCAATGAGCAGTTCTTC. Amino acids: CSARGLAGSNEQFF. The J gene is TRBJ2-1, the V gene TRBV20-1; 11 bases agree with TRBD2. V lost 1 base to trimming and J lost 6 bases; unmatched junction nucleotides: 2. The V gene's germline CDR1 is DFQATT and CDR2 SNEGSKA (reference sequence). There are 14 residues in the CDR3.

J is TRBJ1-5 and V is TRBV20-1; D is unresolved. This CDR3 region has 14 residues. Germline loops: CDR1 DFQATT, CDR2 SNEGSKA (reference sequence). V was trimmed by 3 bases and J by 3 bases, leaving 12 bases between them. This chain's CDR3 is CSARLGQANQPQHF. CDR3 nucleotide sequence: TGCAGTGCTAGGTTAGGGCAGGCCAATCAGCCCCAGCATTTT.